One sample yielded the 27 T cell receptor beta chains listed below, sequenced in a study of T cells after yellow fever vaccination. TCRdb re-called the 5' RACE reads through MiXCR, storing one row per CDR3 protein. The table shows around 550,000 distinct CDR3 sequences, with over 15% occurring only once. The starting material was PBMCs, obtained 15 days after the yellow fever booster vaccination. These receptors originate from a man aged 25-45 years who received the YFV17D yellow fever vaccine.

This clonotype was seen repeatedly, ten times or more. This rearrangement joins TRBV7-2 to TRBJ2-2; the match to TRBD2 covers 7 bases. Per the germline V gene, CDR1 is SGHTA and CDR2 is FQGNSA. V shed 2 bases, J shed 7 bases, and the junction held 4 bases outside the gene matches. CDR3 length: 14 amino acids. In DNA form, the CDR3 reads TGTGCCAGCAGCTTATCGGGGAGGGTCGGGGAGCTGTTTTTT. It specifies CASSLSGRVGELFF.

Remarks on this clonotype: One junction end disagrees with the germline gene, perhaps due to a read error. V and J are TRBV4-2 and TRBJ1-1, with a weak D call TRBD1 (5 bases). This CDR3 comprises 17 residues. Germline V gene data show CDR1 as LGHNA and CDR2 as YNFKEQ. The CDR3 DNA is TGTGCCAGCAGCCGAACCCCTCAGGGAGCCTTGAATACTGAAGCTTTCTTT. This translates into CASSRTPQGALNTEAFF.

This clonotype was counted between two and nine times. V gene TRBV28 combines with J gene TRBJ2-2; D is undetermined. V was shortened by 3 bases and J by 4 bases, with 6 bases between the two germline ends. This CDR3 has 13 amino acids. The germline CDR1 and CDR2 sequences are MDHEN and SYDVKM. The CDR3: CASSLFRTGELFF. The DNA of the CDR3 is TGTGCCAGCAGTTTGTTCCGCACCGGGGAGCTGTTTTTT.

The V and J genes are TRBV4-3 and TRBJ1-1; unclear D gene. The germline V gene has CDR1 LGHNA and CDR2 YSLEER. V was shortened by 0 bases and J by 0 bases, with 8 bases between the two germline ends. CDR3 length: 15 amino acids. In nucleotides, the CDR3 is TGCGCCAGCAGCCAAGATCTCTCCCTGAACACTGAAGCTTTCTTT. Translating gives CASSQDLSLNTEAFF.

The chain uses TRBV4-3 and TRBJ2-1; D unresolved. Germline values: CDR1 LGHNA, CDR2 YSLEER. The V and J ends lost 0 bases and 7 bases respectively, with 16 bases between them. CDR3 length: 16 amino acids. The DNA for the CDR3 is TGCGCCAGCAGCCAAGAGCGCCGGGTGGGAATGAATGAGCAGTTCTTC. Its protein product is CASSQERRVGMNEQFF.

The chain recombines TRBV7-9 with TRBJ2-1; 10 nucleotides line up with TRBD2. The V gene's germline CDR1 is SEHNR and CDR2 FQNEAQ (reference sequence). Unmatched junction bases numbered 7, after V lost 1 base and J lost 7 bases. The CDR3 has 16 residues. CDR3 DNA: TGTGCCAGCAGCTTAGGGAGCCTAGCGGGAGAGAATGAGCAGTTCTTC. It is translated as CASSLGSLAGENEQFF.

The rearrangement links TRBV20-1 to TRBJ1-1; tentatively, D is TRBD1 (6 bases). The CDR3 extends over 16 amino acids. Germline-derived CDR1 and CDR2 are DFQATT and SNEGSKA (reference sequence). With 6 bases removed from V and 4 bases from J, the gap between germline ends came to 24 bases. The CDR3: CSARNPQGGFGTEAFF. CDR3 coding DNA: TGCAGTGCCAGAAATCCACAGGGTGGGTTTGGCACTGAAGCTTTCTTT.

This clonotype was picked up many times. The V and J genes are TRBV20-1 and TRBJ2-3; the D call may be TRBD1 or TRBD2 (7 bases each). CDR1 DFQATT and CDR2 SNEGSKA come from the germline V gene (reference sequence). The ends were cut back, 1 base at V and 5 bases at J, with 13 bases in the middle. The CDR3 has 14 residues. The CDR3 bases are TGCAGTGCTAGAGTTCCAGGGGGGGGAGATACGCAGTATTTT. This gives the protein CSARVPGGGDTQYF.

This clonotype was seen only a few times. The V and J genes are TRBV7-2 and TRBJ2-7, with D uncertain. Looked up from germline, CDR1 is SGHTA and CDR2 is FQGNSA. V lost 2 bases and J lost 3, with 8 bases in between. This CDR3 is 13 amino acids long. The chain's CDR3 is CASSLTDFYEQYF. The DNA for the CDR3 is TGTGCCAGCAGCTTAACTGACTTCTACGAGCAGTACTTC.

This clonotype came up a few times. The J gene is TRBJ2-7, the V gene TRBV5-1, with 10 nucleotides matching TRBD2. The CDR3 length is 17 residues. The ends lost 7 bases at V and 2 bases at J; junction bases unmatched: 15. Germline V gives CDR1 SGHRS, CDR2 YFSETQ. As DNA, the CDR3 is TGCGCCAGCTCTGAGGCTAGCGGGAGAATCATAGCCTACGAGCAGTACTTC. Protein product: CASSEASGRIIAYEQYF.

The chain carries TRBV29-1 and TRBJ2-1; D unresolved. Trimming took off 7 bases at V and 4 bases at J, with 8 bases between the two ends. The CDR3 sequence is 11 residues long. Looked up from germline, CDR1 is SQVTM and CDR2 is ANQGSEA. The CDR3 here is CSATLYNEQFF. Here the CDR3 DNA reads TGCAGCGCGACCTTATACAATGAGCAGTTCTTC.

This clonotype was observed a handful of times. J is TRBJ2-5 and V is TRBV11-2; 10 bases match TRBD2. CDR3 length: 15 amino acids. Germline CDR1 SGHAT, CDR2 FQNNGV. Losses at the gene ends were 4 bases for V and 5 bases for J; bases not matched to a gene: 7. The CDR3 sequence: CASSSLAGVAETQYF. CDR3 DNA: TGTGCCAGCAGCTCCCTAGCGGGAGTCGCGGAGACCCAGTACTTC.

V gene TRBV5-4 combines with J gene TRBJ2-2, with D unclear. In germline, CDR1 is SGHNT, CDR2 YYREEE (reference sequence). This CDR3 comprises 15 residues. The V end was cut by 4 bases, the J end by 0 bases, with 10 bases between. The CDR3 spells CASSRKTANTGELFF. The CDR3 DNA reads TGTGCCAGCAGCCGAAAGACCGCGAACACCGGGGAGCTGTTTTTT.

The genes are TRBV5-1 and TRBJ2-3; D could derive from TRBD1 or TRBD2 (6 bases each). V lost 3 bases and J lost 1, with 15 bases in between. The CDR3 loop spans 16 amino acids. Germline loops: CDR1 SGHRS, CDR2 YFSETQ. The CDR3 loop is CASSSGPEGGTDTQYF. CDR3 DNA: TGCGCCAGCAGCTCCGGCCCGGAGGGGGGCACAGATACGCAGTATTTT.

This clonotype has only a few counts. V usage is TRBV19 and J usage is TRBJ2-4; D is possibly TRBD2 (6 bases). The CDR3 is made up of 15 amino acids. Germline CDR1 and CDR2: LNHDA and SQIVND (reference sequence). Trimming took off 5 bases at V and 1 base at J, with 12 bases between the two ends. The CDR3 nucleotides are TGTGCCAGTAGTGGACACGGAGGGGCCAAAAACATTCAGTACTTC. Translating it yields CASSGHGGAKNIQYF.

In this sample, this clonotype turned up a few times. CDR3 DNA: TGTGCCAGCAGTTTGGTGGCGTACCAACCCTCAGATACGCAGTATTTT. Translated: CASSLVAYQPSDTQYF. This chain links TRBV28 with TRBJ2-3, with D unresolved. V lost 3 bases, J lost 4 bases, and 17 bases lay in between. Germline CDR1 reads MDHEN; CDR2 reads SYDVKM. The CDR3 extends over 16 amino acids.

This clonotype came up a few times. This chain joins TRBV27 and TRBJ2-7; D not certain. The ends were cut back, 7 bases at V and 5 bases at J, with 9 bases in the middle. This CDR3 region has 11 residues. Germline CDR1 is MNHEY and CDR2 is SMNVEV (reference sequence). The CDR3 sequence: CASIGSDEQYF. Here the CDR3 DNA reads TGTGCCAGCATTGGCAGCGACGAGCAGTACTTC.

This clonotype was seen only a few times. The gene calls are TRBV7-2 and TRBJ2-5; TRBD1 or TRBD2 may be the D gene (6 bases each). V shed 1 base and J shed 4 bases, with 10 bases lying between them. The CDR3 is 14 amino acids. CDR1 and CDR2 (germline): SGHTA, FQGNSA. CDR3 amino acids: CASSLVRGRETQYF. The CDR3 region has the DNA TGTGCCAGCAGCTTAGTACGGGGGCGAGAGACCCAGTACTTC.

This chain connects TRBV7-8 to TRBJ2-5, with D unresolved. The length of the CDR3 is 12 residues. V lost 8 bases and J 5 bases, leaving 12 bases between the germline ends. Looked up from germline, CDR1 is SGHVS and CDR2 is FQNEAQ. For the CDR3, the DNA is TGTGCCAGCGCCCTACGCCGCGAGACCCAGTACTTC. Encoded protein: CASALRRETQYF.

There are a few counts of this clonotype. This chain links TRBV5-1 with TRBJ1-3, with D perhaps matching TRBD1 (6 bases). The V and J ends lost 3 bases and 8 bases respectively, with 15 bases between them. Per the germline V gene, CDR1 is SGHRS and CDR2 is YFSETQ. This CDR3 comprises 14 residues. In nucleotides, the CDR3 is TGCGCCAGCAGCTGGGGGACACCGGGGGACACCATATATTTT. Protein sequence: CASSWGTPGDTIYF. Full variable domain (outside the CDR3, taken from reference TRBV5-1 and TRBJ1-3): KAGVTQTPRYLIKTRGQQVTLSCSPISGHRSVSWYQQTPGQGLQFLFEYFSETQRNKGNFPGRFSGRQFSNSRSEMNVSTLELGDSALYLCASSWGTPGDTIYFGEGSWLTVV.

The chain combines TRBV7-2 with TRBJ2-7, with 8 bases matching TRBD1. Per the germline V gene, CDR1 is SGHTA and CDR2 is FQGNSA. The CDR3 contains 14 residues. V shed 4 bases and J 4 bases; nucleotides not matched to a gene: 6. The CDR3 loop is CASSSTGGGYEQYF. The CDR3 DNA reads TGTGCCAGCAGCTCAACAGGGGGTGGGTACGAGCAGTACTTC.

In its sample, this clonotype was seen a few times. The chain carries TRBV3-1 and TRBJ2-2; D may be TRBD2 (6 bases). This CDR3 has 16 residues. The germline V and J ends were trimmed by 0 bases and 9 bases, with 17 bases remaining between them. Germline CDR1 and CDR2: LGHDT and YNNKEL (reference sequence). The DNA of the CDR3 is TGTGCCAGCAGCCAAGATAGGGCTAGCGAGATGTGGGAGCTGTTTTTT. As protein: CASSQDRASEMWELFF.

V is TRBV2 and J is TRBJ1-1; the D is unclear. Germline V CDR1 and CDR2: SNHLY, FYNNEI. The length of the CDR3 is 17 residues. V was cut by 6 bases and J by 0 bases, with 20 bases left in between. CDR3 DNA: TGTGCCAGCAGACCTAGAGGCCAACGGATTATGAACACTGAAGCTTTCTTT. Translated: CASRPRGQRIMNTEAFF.

The rearrangement links TRBV5-1 to TRBJ1-5; 8 nucleotides align to TRBD1. With V trimmed by 5 bases and J by 7 bases, 8 bases remained unmatched. Per the germline V gene, CDR1 is SGHRS and CDR2 is YFSETQ. The CDR3 loop spans 14 amino acids. This CDR3 is CASRESTGVQPQHF. DNA of the CDR3: TGCGCCAGCAGGGAATCGACAGGGGTCCAGCCCCAGCATTTT.

The chain uses TRBV27 and TRBJ2-3, with D possibly TRBD1 on 6 matching bases. CDR3 length: 14 residues. Germline V gene sequence: CDR1 MNHEY, CDR2 SMNVEV (reference sequence). V shed 8 bases and J shed 2 bases, with 14 bases lying between them. The CDR3 protein is CASAVRGNTDTQYF. DNA for the CDR3: TGTGCCAGCGCAGTCAGGGGAAACACAGATACGCAGTATTTT.

This clonotype was counted only a few times. The chain joins TRBV28 to TRBJ1-4, with 9 bases aligning to TRBD1. Germline V gives CDR1 MDHEN, CDR2 SYDVKM. Losses at the gene ends were 6 bases for V and 4 bases for J; bases not matched to a gene: 9. The CDR3 runs 16 residues. CDR3 sequence: CASSRADRGDNEKLFF. CDR3 DNA sequence: TGTGCCAGCAGCCGCGCGGACAGGGGAGATAATGAAAAACTGTTTTTT.

V gene TRBV5-5 combines with J gene TRBJ2-1; 9 bases are shared with TRBD1. The J segment lost 5 bases and the V segment lost 2 bases, leaving 5 bases of the junction unmatched. The CDR3 is 15 amino acids. The germline V gene has CDR1 SGHKS and CDR2 YYEKEE (reference sequence). For the CDR3, the DNA is TGTGCCAGCAGCTTACAGGGGGCTGTCCACAATGAGCAGTTCTTC. Its protein is CASSLQGAVHNEQFF. The full variable domain, completed using reference TRBV5-5 and TRBJ2-1, is DAGVTQSPTHLIKTRGQQVTLRCSPISGHKSVSWYQQVLGQGPQFIFQYYEKEERGRGNFPDRFSARQFPNYSSELNVNALLLGDSALYLCASSLQGAVHNEQFFGPGTRLTVL.